This TCR beta chain was sequenced in a study of spatial heterogeneity in lung cancer. Time point meaning: sample taken at primary tumor resection. The study sequenced unsorted whole RNA from tumor, nontumor lung or frozen PBMC. Each TCR cDNA molecule carried a unique molecular identifier. TCRdb itself ran the 5' RACE reads through MiXCR, one entry per CDR3 protein. The sample consists of over 3,500 distinct CDR3 sequences, 18% of them appearing once. V was pared by 2 bases and J by 2 bases, with 11 bases between. The CDR3 has 15 residues. Germline assignment: CDR1 MGHDK and CDR2 SYGVNS. This chain uses TRBV25-1 with TRBJ2-3; possible D gene TRBD2, 5 bases. The receptor was derived from a male donor with early-stage non-small cell lung cancer. The sequencing here drew on PBMCs, taken at surgery. The CDR3 loop reads CASSEGVGDTDTQYF. For the CDR3, the DNA is TGTGCCAGCAGTGAAGGGGTGGGAGACACAGATACGCAGTATTTT.